This T cell receptor beta chain was sequenced during a study of brain T cells in children with intractable seizures. The V end lost 2 bases, the J end lost 0 bases, and 11 bases lay between the germline ends. The germline gives CDR1 MNHEY, CDR2 SVGAGI. The CDR3 length is 16 residues. Assay used: immunoSEQ multiplex PCR; TCRdb lists only in-frame clones, some missing. The table shows about 350,000 clones, with roughly 93% occurring only once. The time point: blood from clinic visit 5 months post-surgery; TSC patient then seizure free. The receptor was isolated from a boy younger than two with tuberous sclerosis and intractable seizures. This specimen was peripheral blood, taken 4 to 6 months after surgery. The chain is built from TRBV6-5 and TRBJ2-1; a weak D match, TRBD2 (6 bases). The CDR3 sequence is CASSYNRESSYNEQFF. CDR3 sequence (DNA): TGTGCCAGCAGTTACAATCGGGAGAGCTCCTACAATGAGCAGTTCTTC.